The 9 T cell receptor beta chains presented below share a single source sample, sequenced in a study of control samples from healthy donors and cancer patients (dated by TCRdb to about 2020). Preparation of the library involved the immunoSEQ multiplex PCR assay. Held by TCRdb, this immuneACCESS table contains in-frame sequences only and omits some clones. Under half of the omission traces to an unresolved V gene where checked; the cause of the rest is unknown. The sample table records roughly 190,000 clones; about nine tenths of these occur just once. The ten most abundant clones make up approximately 1.4% of the sample. The source material was blood. All receptors derive from a woman under 40 in good health.

The chain uses TRBV27 and TRBJ2-1, with D uncertain. CDR3 length equals 15 residues. Trimming removed 8 bases from V and 0 bases from J, with 14 bases in between. The germline V gene encodes CDR1 MNHEY and CDR2 SMNVEV (reference sequence). This CDR3 reads CASRPGLSSYNEQFF. The CDR3 DNA reads as TGTGCCAGCCGACCGGGCCTTAGCTCCTACAATGAGCAGTTCTTC.

This clone was observed a single time. The rearrangement joins TRBV6-5 to TRBJ1-2; maybe TRBD1 (5 bases). The CDR3 extends over 13 amino acids. Trimming removed 4 bases from V and 4 bases from J, with 10 bases in between. Germline lookup yields CDR1 MNHEY and CDR2 SVGAGI. CDR3 in amino acids: CASSSQGGYGYTF. CDR3 in DNA: TGTGCCAGCAGTTCCCAGGGAGGCTATGGCTACACCTTC.

The CDR3 DNA reads as TGTGCCAGCAGTGAAGTGGGGGCGAACACTGAAGCTTTCTTT. This encodes CASSEVGANTEAFF. The chain is built from TRBV6-1 and TRBJ1-1, with D tentatively TRBD1 (6 bases). The CDR3 sequence is 14 residues long. The germline V gene encodes CDR1 MNHNS and CDR2 SASEGT. V lost 1 base and J lost 1, with 7 bases in between.

This sequence joins TRBV19 and TRBJ1-2; a weak D match, TRBD1 (5 bases). The CDR3 length is 13 residues. Germline V lookup: CDR1 LNHDA, CDR2 SQIVND (reference sequence). V shed 3 bases and J shed 4 bases, with 9 bases lying between them. The DNA of the CDR3 is TGTGCCAGTAGTATCTCCGGGGCCTATGGCTACACCTTC. It yields the protein CASSISGAYGYTF.

This clone was seen a handful of times. The CDR3 here is CASSLREGGETQYF. Here the CDR3 DNA reads TGTGCCAGCAGCTTGCGGGAGGGCGGGGAGACCCAGTACTTC. The gene calls are TRBV5-4 and TRBJ2-5; TRBD2 aligns across 8 bases. V trimming: 1 base; J trimming: 5 bases; junction bases outside the gene matches: 4. Germline V gene sequence: CDR1 SGHNT, CDR2 YYREEE (reference sequence). The CDR3 runs to 14 residues.

The V call is TRBV29-1, the J call TRBJ2-1; 10 positions match TRBD2. J lost 1 base, V lost 4 bases, and 7 bases had no gene match. Germline-derived CDR1 and CDR2 are SQVTM and ANQGSEA. CDR3 size: 16 residues. The CDR3 sequence is CSVVELAGPSYNEQFF. CDR3 coding DNA: TGCAGCGTTGTAGAACTAGCGGGACCTTCCTACAATGAGCAGTTCTTC.

This sequence joins TRBV5-1 and TRBJ2-7; D perhaps matches TRBD2 (6 bases). Germline CDR1 is SGHRS and CDR2 is YFSETQ. This CDR3 has 14 amino acids. Deletions cut 5 bases from V and 2 bases from J, with 14 bases between. The CDR3 DNA follows: TGCGCCAGCAGTCAAGCGGGTGATGCCTACGAGCAGTACTTC. Translation: CASSQAGDAYEQYF.

Notes on this clone: The junction differs from germline at one of its ends, possibly a read error. V usage is TRBV7-7 and J usage is TRBJ2-2; D may correspond to TRBD1 or TRBD2 (5 bases each). Germline-derived CDR1 and CDR2 are SSHAT and FNYEAQ (reference sequence). This CDR3 contains 15 residues. The CDR3 loop reads CASSLAGTNTGELFF. The CDR3 DNA is TGTGCTAGCAGCTTAGCTGGGACCAACACCGGGGAGCTGTTTTTT.

The V and J genes are TRBV7-9 and TRBJ1-4; tentatively, D is TRBD1 (6 bases). This CDR3 comprises 13 residues. The germline V and J ends were trimmed by 6 bases and 8 bases, with 13 bases remaining between them. Looked up from germline, CDR1 is SEHNR and CDR2 is FQNEAQ (reference sequence). The CDR3: CASRTGTQEKLFF. Here the CDR3 DNA reads TGTGCCAGCAGAACCGGGACACAAGAAAAACTGTTTTTT. The variable domain in full, with the rest retrieved from reference TRBV7-9 and TRBJ1-4, is DTGVSQNPRHKITKRGQNVTFRCDPISEHNRLYWYRQTLGQGPEFLTYFQNEAQLEKSRLLSDRFSAERPKGSFSTLEIQRTEQGDSAMYLCASRTGTQEKLFFGSGTQLSVL.